Each of the 23 T cell receptor beta chains below was sequenced from the same sample in a study of shared clonotypes between healthy human individuals. This table comes from immunoSEQ multiplex PCR, and its TCRdb copy is limited to in-frame clones, with some not included. The data show about 470,000 clones, roughly 83% seen once. Sequencing input: PBMCs. All receptors come from a woman aged 35 to 49 in good health. Some clones in this sample may be carry-over from other donors' samples.

This clone was counted a few times. The chain employs TRBV14 and TRBJ1-1; D unresolved. Germline assignment: CDR1 SGHDN and CDR2 FVKESK. The CDR3 is 16 residues long. The V end was cut by 5 bases, the J end by 0 bases, with 16 bases between. CDR3 protein: CASSGPRKQLNTEAFF. DNA of the CDR3: TGTGCCAGCAGCGGACCGAGGAAACAGCTGAACACTGAAGCTTTCTTT.

The V gene is TRBV7-6, the J gene TRBJ2-1; D gene uncertain. Germline CDR1 SGHVS, CDR2 FNYEAQ. CDR3 size: 18 residues. The V end lost 1 base, the J end lost 0 bases, and 16 bases lay between the germline ends. As DNA, the CDR3 is TGTGCCAGCAGCTTAGGGCCGTTTGCGCTCAGCTCCTACAATGAGCAGTTCTTC. As protein: CASSLGPFALSSYNEQFF.

This clone was seen only a few times. The gene calls are TRBV5-5 and TRBJ1-4; D uncertain. The CDR3 extends over 14 amino acids. V lost 3 bases and J lost 0, with 6 bases in between. Germline V CDR1 and CDR2: SGHKS, YYEKEE (reference sequence). CDR3 sequence reads: CASSSTTTNEKLFF. The CDR3 nucleotides are TGTGCCAGCAGCTCGACTACAACTAATGAAAAACTGTTTTTT.

This clone was observed once. This sequence joins TRBV5-4 and TRBJ1-2; no firm D call. The CDR3 is 15 residues long. V lost 4 bases and J 2 bases, leaving 15 bases between the germline ends. In germline, CDR1 is SGHNT, CDR2 YYREEE (reference sequence). The CDR3: CASSAPKTLNYGYTF. In DNA, the CDR3 is TGTGCCAGCAGCGCCCCAAAGACACTGAACTATGGCTACACCTTC.

The V call is TRBV10-3, the J call TRBJ1-5; TRBD1 matches 9 bases. Germline CDR1 and CDR2: ENHRY and SYGVKD. CDR3 length: 15 residues. Trimming at V came to 3 bases and at J to 9 bases, leaving 9 bases not matched to a gene. The CDR3 is CAISDGTGRLGPQHF. The CDR3 region has the DNA TGTGCCATCAGTGACGGGACAGGGAGGCTTGGGCCCCAGCATTTT.

The rearrangement joins TRBV28 to TRBJ1-3; possible D gene TRBD1, 5 bases. The germline V gene has CDR1 MDHEN and CDR2 SYDVKM. This CDR3 is built from 16 residues. V was pared by 0 bases and J by 0 bases, with 9 bases between. The CDR3 protein is CASSLWTVSSGNTIYF. The CDR3 coding sequence is TGTGCCAGCAGTTTATGGACAGTTAGCTCTGGAAACACCATATATTTT.

The sample holds a few counts of this clone. J is TRBJ2-7 and V is TRBV28; D is possibly TRBD2 (5 bases). The V end lost 7 bases, the J end lost 6 bases, and 13 bases lay between the germline ends. CDR3 length: 12 amino acids. Germline CDR1 is MDHEN and CDR2 is SYDVKM. CDR3 bases: TGTGCCAGCAACTTCGGGAAGAGCGAGCAGTACTTC. This codes for CASNFGKSEQYF.

The J gene is TRBJ1-3, the V gene TRBV5-6; TRBD1 agrees at 7 bases. J was trimmed by 9 bases and V by 2 bases; bases with no gene match: 8. CDR3 size: 14 residues. Germline-derived CDR1 and CDR2 are SGHDT and YYEEEE. The CDR3 DNA reads as TGTGCCAGCAGCTTAGGGGGCCAGGGGCGCACCATATATTTT. Residues: CASSLGGQGRTIYF.

This chain joins TRBV7-3 and TRBJ2-3, with D maybe TRBD2 (5 bases). Germline V gene lookup returns CDR1 SGHTA and CDR2 FQGTGA. V dropped 5 bases and J dropped 5 bases, with 11 bases sitting between them. The CDR3 consists of 13 residues. The CDR3 bases are TGTGCCAGCAGCGAGGGCCGGGGAGATACGCAGTATTTT. This encodes CASSEGRGDTQYF.

For this clone: This sample includes further DNA sequences coding for the same CDR3. The chain uses TRBV28 and TRBJ2-3; weak D call: TRBD2 (5 bases). Germline-derived CDR1 and CDR2 are MDHEN and SYDVKM. The length of the CDR3 is 13 residues. V lost 2 bases and J lost 4, with 7 bases in between. The CDR3 nucleotides read TGTGCCAGCAGTTTACGGGGTCCAGATACGCAGTATTTT. It yields the protein CASSLRGPDTQYF.

The V and J genes are TRBV5-1 and TRBJ1-2; 7 bases fit TRBD1. The CDR3 extends over 16 amino acids. CDR1 and CDR2 (germline): SGHRS, YFSETQ. Trimming at V came to 0 bases and at J to 4 bases, leaving 9 bases not matched to a gene. For the CDR3, the DNA is TGCGCCAGCAGCTTGGAGGGGGCCAGGGTGGGCTATGGCTACACCTTC. Translated, it gives CASSLEGARVGYGYTF.

This chain joins TRBV6-5 and TRBJ1-5; D gene ambiguous. Germline CDR1 MNHEY, CDR2 SVGAGI. This CDR3 comprises 14 residues. Trimming took 0 bases from V and 3 from J, leaving 6 bases between them. CDR3 coding DNA: TGTGCCAGCAGTTACTCTTCCCCCAATCAGCCCCAGCATTTT. This sequence encodes CASSYSSPNQPQHF.

The rearrangement links TRBV7-6 to TRBJ1-5; D is uncertain. This CDR3 is built from 15 residues. V shed 5 bases and J shed 2 bases, with 13 bases lying between them. In germline, CDR1 is SGHVS, CDR2 FNYEAQ. The CDR3 DNA follows: TGTGCCAGCAGCCCACAGACCGACGGCAATCAGCCCCAGCATTTT. The encoded protein is CASSPQTDGNQPQHF.

This chain links TRBV4-2 with TRBJ1-2; 7 nucleotides line up with TRBD1. Germline-derived CDR1 and CDR2 are LGHNA and YNFKEQ. The CDR3 has 15 amino acids. With V trimmed by 3 bases and J by 0 bases, 4 bases remained unmatched. CDR3 sequence reads: CASSQTGTSNYGYTF. As DNA, the CDR3 is TGTGCCAGCAGCCAGACAGGGACTTCTAACTATGGCTACACCTTC.

The chain joins TRBV28 to TRBJ1-1; 7 bases map to TRBD1. There are 14 residues in the CDR3. The germline CDR1 and CDR2 sequences are MDHEN and SYDVKM. V lost 4 bases to trimming and J lost 4 bases; unmatched junction nucleotides: 6. CDR3 region: CASSSSDRATEAFF. In DNA, the CDR3 is TGTGCCAGCAGTTCGTCCGACAGGGCCACTGAAGCTTTCTTT.

V is TRBV28 and J is TRBJ1-4; D uncertain. The CDR3 extends over 16 amino acids. Germline values: CDR1 MDHEN, CDR2 SYDVKM. V lost 4 bases to trimming and J lost 0 bases, with 12 bases between them. The CDR3 reads CASSSPGLTTNEKLFF. Here the CDR3 DNA reads TGTGCCAGCAGTTCCCCGGGGTTAACAACTAATGAAAAACTGTTTTTT.

The chain is built from TRBV28 and TRBJ2-7; TRBD1 might be the D (5 bases). The CDR3 covers 15 residues. CDR1 is MDHEN and CDR2 is SYDVKM in the germline V gene. Trimming stripped 6 bases from V and 0 bases from J, with 15 bases between. In DNA form, the CDR3 reads TGTGCCAGCAGCAGAGACAGTCCAAGCTCCTACGAGCAGTACTTC. Amino acids: CASSRDSPSSYEQYF.

The chain has TRBV29-1 and TRBJ2-7; no definite D call. Germline loops: CDR1 SQVTM, CDR2 ANQGSEA. Trimming removed 2 bases at V and 4 bases at J, with 9 bases between. The CDR3 extends over 12 amino acids. The CDR3 loop is CSVEQDGYEQYF. CDR3 in DNA: TGCAGCGTTGAACAAGACGGATACGAGCAGTACTTC.

On this clone: Within the sample, other DNA sequences also encode this same CDR3. The chain has TRBV30 and TRBJ1-2, with D possibly matching TRBD1 (5 bases). Germline CDR1 GTSNPN, CDR2 SVGIG (reference sequence). The length of the CDR3 is 13 residues. V lost 3 bases, J lost 4 bases, and 12 bases lay in between. The CDR3 region has the DNA TGTGCCTGGAGCGGCGGGGCTTCCTATGGCTACACCTTC. Translated: CAWSGGASYGYTF.

Comments on this clone: A far larger clone is only one base removed, so a read error is likely. This rearrangement joins TRBV28 to TRBJ1-3, with a possible D match to TRBD1 (6 bases). The CDR3 is 16 residues long. The germline gives CDR1 MDHEN, CDR2 SYDVKM. The CDR3: CASSQPVRAQGSTIYF. The DNA of the CDR3 is TGTGCCAGCAGTCAACCTGTACGGGCACAGGGAAGCACCATATATTTT.

For this clone: Other DNA sequences in the same sample also yield this CDR3. This chain links TRBV5-4 with TRBJ2-7; a weak D match, TRBD2 (5 bases). The V end lost 5 bases, the J end lost 0 bases, and 9 bases lay between the germline ends. This CDR3 contains 13 residues. Per the germline V gene, CDR1 is SGHNT and CDR2 is YYREEE (reference sequence). The CDR3 spells CASRLGSSYEQYF. For the CDR3, the DNA is TGTGCCAGCAGATTAGGGAGCTCCTACGAGCAGTACTTC.

The chain recombines TRBV30 with TRBJ1-6, with D unclear. CDR1 GTSNPN and CDR2 SVGIG come from the germline V gene (reference sequence). This CDR3 has 12 residues. Deletions cut 7 bases from V and 7 bases from J, with 11 bases between. The CDR3 reads CAYQELNSPLHF. CDR3 coding DNA: TGTGCCTATCAGGAGCTCAATTCACCCCTCCACTTT.

V is TRBV7-2 and J is TRBJ1-5; D might be TRBD1 (5 bases). The CDR3 contains 15 residues. V was clipped by 1 base and J by 4 bases, with 11 bases between them. Germline assignment: CDR1 SGHTA and CDR2 FQGNSA. The chain's CDR3 is CASSLGQGVNQPQHF. CDR3 DNA sequence: TGTGCCAGCAGCTTAGGTCAGGGTGTTAATCAGCCCCAGCATTTT.